This T cell receptor (beta chain) was identified in a study of vaccination and CD4 T cells after COVID-19. Study information: Collection of post-COVID samples occurred a median roughly 92 days after diagnosis, spanning a range of 35 to 161.

An Oncomine TCR Beta short-read assay was used to sequence the DNA from cultured CD4+ T cells. TCRdb re-called the PCR reads with MiXCR, one entry per CDR3 protein. This sample yields roughly 13,000 distinct CDR3 sequences, of which 62% are seen a single time; approximately 12% belongs to the top ten. With regard to this clonotype: Its antigen remains unidentified.

Sample treatment: roughly ten-day PBMC culture with coronavirus spike peptide pools or control peptides (ViraFEST assay). The sequence derives from a human donor who had recovered from COVID-19. The sequenced sample consisted of CD4+ T cells from blood, cultured in vitro.

The CDR3 DNA follows: TGTGCCAGTACGGGGACAGGGGTTGGTTGGGACACCGGGGAGCTGTTTTTT. Its translation is CASTGTGVGWDTGELFF. The J gene is TRBJ2-2, the V gene TRBV19; 10 bases agree with TRBD1. Trimming at V came to 7 bases and at J to 3 bases, leaving 11 bases not matched to a gene. The CDR3 sequence is 17 residues long. Looked up from germline, CDR1 is LNHDA and CDR2 is SQIVND (reference sequence).